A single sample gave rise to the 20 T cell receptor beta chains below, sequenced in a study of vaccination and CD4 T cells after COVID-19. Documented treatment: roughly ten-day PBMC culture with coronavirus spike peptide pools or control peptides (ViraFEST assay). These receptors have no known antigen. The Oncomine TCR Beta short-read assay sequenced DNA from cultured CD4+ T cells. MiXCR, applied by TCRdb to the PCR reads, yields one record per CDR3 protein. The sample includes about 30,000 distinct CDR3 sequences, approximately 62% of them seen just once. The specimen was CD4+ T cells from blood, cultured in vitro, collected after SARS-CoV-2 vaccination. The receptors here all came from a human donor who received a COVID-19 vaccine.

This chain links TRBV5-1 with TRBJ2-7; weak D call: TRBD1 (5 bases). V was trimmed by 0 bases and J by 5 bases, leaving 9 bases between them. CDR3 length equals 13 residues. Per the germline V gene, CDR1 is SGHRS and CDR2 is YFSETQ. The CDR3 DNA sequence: TGCGCCAGCAGCTTGGGACAGAGTCACGAGCAGTACTTC. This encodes CASSLGQSHEQYF.

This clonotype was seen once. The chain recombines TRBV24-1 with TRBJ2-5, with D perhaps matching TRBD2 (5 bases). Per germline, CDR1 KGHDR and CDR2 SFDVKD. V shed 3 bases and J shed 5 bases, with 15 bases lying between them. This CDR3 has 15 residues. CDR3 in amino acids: CATSDPRRGPETQYF. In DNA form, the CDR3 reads TGTGCCACCAGTGATCCGCGACGGGGTCCCGAGACCCAGTACTTC.

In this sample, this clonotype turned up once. CDR3 protein: CASSSRTGGVYEQYF. CDR3 DNA: TGTGCCAGCAGCTCTAGGACAGGGGGAGTCTACGAGCAGTACTTC. The chain couples TRBV7-2 to TRBJ2-7; 10 nucleotides match TRBD1. Trimming removed 4 bases from V and 3 bases from J; junction bases left unmatched: 6. CDR3 size: 15 residues. The germline CDR1 and CDR2 sequences are SGHTA and FQGNSA.

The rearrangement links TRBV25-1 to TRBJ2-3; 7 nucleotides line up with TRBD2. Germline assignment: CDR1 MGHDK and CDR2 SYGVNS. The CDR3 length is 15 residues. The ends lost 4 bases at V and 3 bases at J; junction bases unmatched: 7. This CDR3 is CASSAAGLRTDTQYF. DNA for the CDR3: TGTGCCAGCAGTGCAGCGGGACTGAGAACAGATACGCAGTATTTT.

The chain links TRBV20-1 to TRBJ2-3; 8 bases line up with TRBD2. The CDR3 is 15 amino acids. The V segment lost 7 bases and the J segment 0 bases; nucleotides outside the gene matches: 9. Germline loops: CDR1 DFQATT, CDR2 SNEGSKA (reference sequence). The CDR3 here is CSVLIAGLSTDTQYF. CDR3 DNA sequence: TGCAGTGTGCTCATAGCGGGACTTAGCACAGATACGCAGTATTTT.

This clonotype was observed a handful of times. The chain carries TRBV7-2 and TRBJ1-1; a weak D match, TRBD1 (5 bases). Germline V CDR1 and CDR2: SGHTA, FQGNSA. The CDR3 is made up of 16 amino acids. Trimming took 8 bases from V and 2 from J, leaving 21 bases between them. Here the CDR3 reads CASSSSGGGRNTEAFF. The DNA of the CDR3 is TGTGCCAGCTCATCGAGCGGGGGAGGGCGAAACACTGAAGCTTTCTTT. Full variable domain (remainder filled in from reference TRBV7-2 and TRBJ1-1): GAGVSQSPSNKVTEKGKDVELRCDPISGHTALYWYRQSLGQGLEFLIYFQGNSAPDKSGLPSDRFSAERTGGSVSTLTIQRTQQEDSAVYLCASSSSGGGRNTEAFFGQGTRLTVV.

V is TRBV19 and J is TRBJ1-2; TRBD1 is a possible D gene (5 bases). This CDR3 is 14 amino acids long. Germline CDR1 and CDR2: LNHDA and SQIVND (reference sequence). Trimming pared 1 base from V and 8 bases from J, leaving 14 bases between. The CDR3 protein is CASSIGQSGFGYTF. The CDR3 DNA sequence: TGTGCCAGTAGTATAGGCCAATCAGGGTTCGGCTACACCTTC.

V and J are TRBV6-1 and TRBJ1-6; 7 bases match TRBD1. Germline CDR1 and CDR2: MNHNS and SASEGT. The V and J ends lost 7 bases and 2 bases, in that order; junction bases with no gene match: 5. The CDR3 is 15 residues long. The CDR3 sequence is CASTRQGTYNSPLHF. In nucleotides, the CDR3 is TGTGCCAGCACCCGACAGGGAACCTATAATTCACCCCTCCACTTT.

The CDR3 bases are TGCGCCAGCAGTCGCGGGGGCTGGGGGAACGAGCAGTACTTC. Its translation is CASSRGGWGNEQYF. This chain connects TRBV5-1 to TRBJ2-7; tentative D call: TRBD2 (7 bases). Trimming removed 5 bases at V and 5 bases at J, with 17 bases between. The germline V gene has CDR1 SGHRS and CDR2 YFSETQ. The CDR3 sequence is 14 residues long.

As DNA, the CDR3 is TGTGCCTGGAGTGGGCAGTACAATTCACCCCTCCACTTT. Protein product: CAWSGQYNSPLHF. The chain couples TRBV30 to TRBJ1-6; no reliable D call. The germline V gene encodes CDR1 GTSNPN and CDR2 SVGIG (reference sequence). Trimming took 1 base from V and 7 from J, leaving 8 bases between them. This CDR3 spans 13 amino acids.

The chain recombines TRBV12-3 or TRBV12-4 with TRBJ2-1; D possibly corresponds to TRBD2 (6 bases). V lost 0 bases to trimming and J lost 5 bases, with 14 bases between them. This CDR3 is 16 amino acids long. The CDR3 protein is CASSLARGLSNNEQFF. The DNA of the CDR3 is TGTGCCAGCAGTTTAGCGAGGGGACTGTCAAACAATGAGCAGTTCTTC.

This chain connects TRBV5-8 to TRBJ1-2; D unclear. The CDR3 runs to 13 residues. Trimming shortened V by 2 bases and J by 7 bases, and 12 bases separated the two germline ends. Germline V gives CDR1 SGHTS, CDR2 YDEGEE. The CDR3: CASSFLGSGGYTF. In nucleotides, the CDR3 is TGTGCCAGCAGCTTCCTAGGGTCGGGTGGCTACACCTTC.

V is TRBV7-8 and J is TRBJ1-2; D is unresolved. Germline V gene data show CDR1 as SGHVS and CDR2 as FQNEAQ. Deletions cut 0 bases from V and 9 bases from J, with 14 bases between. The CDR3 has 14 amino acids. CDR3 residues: CASSLAAGPESYTF. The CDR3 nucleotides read TGTGCCAGCAGCTTAGCGGCAGGCCCTGAGAGCTACACCTTC.

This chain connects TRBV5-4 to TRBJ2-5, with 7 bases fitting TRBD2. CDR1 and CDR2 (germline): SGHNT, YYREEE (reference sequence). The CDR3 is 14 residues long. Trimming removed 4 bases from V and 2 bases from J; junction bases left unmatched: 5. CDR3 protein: CASSRGLRQETQYF. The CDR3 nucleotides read TGTGCCAGCAGCCGGGGACTACGTCAAGAGACCCAGTACTTC.

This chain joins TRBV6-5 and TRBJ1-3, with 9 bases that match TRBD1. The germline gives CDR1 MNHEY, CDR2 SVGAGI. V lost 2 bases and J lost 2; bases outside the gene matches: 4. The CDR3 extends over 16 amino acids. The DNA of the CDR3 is TGTGCCAGCAGTTACAAACACAGGGGGCCTGGAAACACCATATATTTT. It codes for CASSYKHRGPGNTIYF.

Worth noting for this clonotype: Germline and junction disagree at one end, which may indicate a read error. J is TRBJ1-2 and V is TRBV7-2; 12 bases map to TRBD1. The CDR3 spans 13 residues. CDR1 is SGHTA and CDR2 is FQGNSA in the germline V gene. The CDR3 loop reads CASSSQRGDRGPF. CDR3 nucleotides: TGTGCCAGCAGCTCACAGCGGGGGGACAGGGGGCCTTTC.

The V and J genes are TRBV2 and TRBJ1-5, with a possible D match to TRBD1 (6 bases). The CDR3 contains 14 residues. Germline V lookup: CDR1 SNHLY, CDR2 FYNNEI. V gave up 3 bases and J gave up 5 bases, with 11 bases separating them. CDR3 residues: CASSDLAGDQPQHF. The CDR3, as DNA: TGTGCCAGCAGTGATTTGGCAGGGGATCAGCCCCAGCATTTT. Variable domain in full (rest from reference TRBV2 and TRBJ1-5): EPEVTQTPSHQVTQMGQEVILRCVPISNHLYFYWYRQILGQKVEFLVSFYNNEISEKSEIFDDQFSVERPDGSNFTLKIRSTKLEDSAMYFCASSDLAGDQPQHFGDGTRLSIL.

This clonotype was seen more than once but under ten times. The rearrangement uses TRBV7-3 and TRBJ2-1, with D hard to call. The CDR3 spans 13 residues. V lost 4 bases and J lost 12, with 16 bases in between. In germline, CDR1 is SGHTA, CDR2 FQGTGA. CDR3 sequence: CASSSPRSSGQFF. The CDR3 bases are TGTGCCAGCAGCTCCCCCCGCAGTTCCGGGCAGTTCTTC.

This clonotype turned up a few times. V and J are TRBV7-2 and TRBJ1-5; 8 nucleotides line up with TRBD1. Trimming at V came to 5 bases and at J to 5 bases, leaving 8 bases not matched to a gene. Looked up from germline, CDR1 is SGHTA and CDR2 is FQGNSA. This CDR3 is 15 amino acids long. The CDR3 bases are TGTGCCAGCAGCCAGACAGGGGAGGGATATCAGCCCCAGCATTTT. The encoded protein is CASSQTGEGYQPQHF.

The CDR3 is CASGPGTGDRNTEAFF. CDR3 coding DNA: TGTGCTAGTGGTCCCGGGACAGGAGACCGGAACACTGAAGCTTTCTTT. The chain couples TRBV12-5 to TRBJ1-1, with 8 bases matching TRBD1. The CDR3 sequence is 16 residues long. The germline CDR1 and CDR2 sequences are LGHNT and FRNRAP. Trimming at V came to 5 bases and at J to 1 base, leaving 9 bases not matched to a gene.